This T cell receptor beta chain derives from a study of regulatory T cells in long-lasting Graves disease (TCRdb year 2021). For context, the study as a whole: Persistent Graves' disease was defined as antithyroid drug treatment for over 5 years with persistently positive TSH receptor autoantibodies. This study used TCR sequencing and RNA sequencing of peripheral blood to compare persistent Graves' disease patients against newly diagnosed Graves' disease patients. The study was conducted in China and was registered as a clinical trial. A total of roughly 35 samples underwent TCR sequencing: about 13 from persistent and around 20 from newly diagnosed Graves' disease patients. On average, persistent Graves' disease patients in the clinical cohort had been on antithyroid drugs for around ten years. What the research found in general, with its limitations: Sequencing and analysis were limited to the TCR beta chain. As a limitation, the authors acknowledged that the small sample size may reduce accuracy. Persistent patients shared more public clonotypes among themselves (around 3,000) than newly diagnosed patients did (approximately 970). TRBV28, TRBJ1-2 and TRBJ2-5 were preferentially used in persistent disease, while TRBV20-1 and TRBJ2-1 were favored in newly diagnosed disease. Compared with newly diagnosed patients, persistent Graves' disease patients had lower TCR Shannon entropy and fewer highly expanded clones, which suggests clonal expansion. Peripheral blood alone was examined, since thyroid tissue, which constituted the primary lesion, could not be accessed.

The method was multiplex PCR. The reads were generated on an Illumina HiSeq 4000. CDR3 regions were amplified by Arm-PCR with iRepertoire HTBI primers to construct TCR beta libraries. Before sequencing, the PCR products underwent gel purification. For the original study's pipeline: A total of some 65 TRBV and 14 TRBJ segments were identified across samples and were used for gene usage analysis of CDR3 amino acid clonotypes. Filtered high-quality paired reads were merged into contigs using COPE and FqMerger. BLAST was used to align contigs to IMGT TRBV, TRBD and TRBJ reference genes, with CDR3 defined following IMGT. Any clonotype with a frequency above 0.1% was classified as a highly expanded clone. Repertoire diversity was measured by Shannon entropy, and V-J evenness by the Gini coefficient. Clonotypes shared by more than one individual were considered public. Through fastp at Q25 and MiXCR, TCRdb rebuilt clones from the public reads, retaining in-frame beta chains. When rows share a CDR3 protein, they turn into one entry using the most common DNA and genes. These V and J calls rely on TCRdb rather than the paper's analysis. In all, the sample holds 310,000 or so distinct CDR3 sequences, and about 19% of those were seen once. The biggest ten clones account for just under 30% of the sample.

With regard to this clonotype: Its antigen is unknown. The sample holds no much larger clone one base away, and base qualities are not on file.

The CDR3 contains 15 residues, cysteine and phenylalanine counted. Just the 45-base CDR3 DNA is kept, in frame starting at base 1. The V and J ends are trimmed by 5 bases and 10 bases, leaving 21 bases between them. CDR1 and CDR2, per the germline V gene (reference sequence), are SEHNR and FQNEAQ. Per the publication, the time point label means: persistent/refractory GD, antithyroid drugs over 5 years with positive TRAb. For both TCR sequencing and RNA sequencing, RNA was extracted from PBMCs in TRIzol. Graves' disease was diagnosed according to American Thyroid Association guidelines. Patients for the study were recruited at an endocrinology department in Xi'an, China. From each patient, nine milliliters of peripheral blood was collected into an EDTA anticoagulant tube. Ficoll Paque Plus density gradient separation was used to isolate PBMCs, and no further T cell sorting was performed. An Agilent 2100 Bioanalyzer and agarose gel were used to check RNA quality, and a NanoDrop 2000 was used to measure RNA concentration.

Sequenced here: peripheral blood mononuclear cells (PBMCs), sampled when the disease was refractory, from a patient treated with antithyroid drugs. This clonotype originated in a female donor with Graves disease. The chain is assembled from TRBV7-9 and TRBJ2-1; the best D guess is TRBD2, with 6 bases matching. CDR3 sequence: CASSPHSGPPLEQFF. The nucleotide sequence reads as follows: TGTGCCAGCAGCCCTCATAGCGGACCCCCTCTCGAGCAGTTCTTC.